This TCR beta chain is drawn from a study of blood T cell repertoires in COVID-19. Study context: There were acute and convalescent COVID-19 samples, and they came from the United States, Italy and Spain.

CDR3 length equals 13 residues. Deletions cut 0 bases from V and 8 bases from J, with 7 bases between. From germline, CDR1 is LNHNV and CDR2 YYDKDF (reference sequence). Per the original data handling: The assay estimated nucleated cells by amplifying reference gene primers. Sequenced by immunoSEQ multiplex PCR; TCRdb stores in-frame clones only, minus some. V, J and clone size derive from that table, while D and trimming were established from the DNA sequence. The sample holds some 330,000 clones, approximately 92% seen once. The chain links TRBV15 to TRBJ1-4; no reliable D call. The sequence came from a woman in her 30s who had recovered from COVID-19. Sample: PBMCs or T cells enriched from blood (not recorded which). The CDR3 here is CATSRDPGEKLFF. CDR3 DNA sequence: TGTGCCACCAGCAGAGATCCGGGGGAAAAACTGTTTTTT.